These 13 T cell receptor beta chains share one sample of origin, sequenced in a study of metastatic and nonmetastatic thyroid tumors. TCRdb used MiXCR to call clones anew from the PCR reads. Altogether about 35,000 clones are present, approximately 20% being singletons, with the ten largest covering about a sixth. No patient received treatment before thyroid surgery. Sequenced material: blood. The source of these receptors is a female donor with papillary thyroid cancer or a benign thyroid nodule (not recorded which). Some clones in this sample may be carry-over from other donors' samples.

This clone was observed many times. The rearrangement uses TRBV27 and TRBJ1-2, with D tentatively TRBD1 (6 bases). CDR3 size: 14 residues. The germline V gene has CDR1 MNHEY and CDR2 SMNVEV (reference sequence). V shed 3 bases and J shed 7 bases, with 15 bases lying between them. The CDR3: CASSFSRGRGGYTF. The DNA for the CDR3 is TGTGCCAGCAGTTTTTCCAGGGGAAGAGGTGGCTACACCTTC.

The chain is built from TRBV27 and TRBJ1-6, with 7 bases aligning to TRBD1. J gave up 10 bases and V 7 bases, and 7 bases lay outside the gene matches. CDR1 MNHEY and CDR2 SMNVEV come from the germline V gene (reference sequence). The CDR3 is made up of 13 amino acids. The chain's CDR3 is CASTRGRGSPLHF. In DNA, the CDR3 is TGTGCCAGCACCAGGGGGAGAGGATCACCCCTCCACTTT.

This chain connects TRBV6-1 to TRBJ1-6, with 7 bases fitting TRBD1. Losses at the gene ends were 7 bases for V and 6 bases for J; bases not matched to a gene: 6. CDR3 length equals 14 residues. Germline CDR1 is MNHNS and CDR2 is SASEGT. The CDR3 sequence is CASIRDSLNSPLHF. The CDR3 nucleotides read TGTGCCAGCATTCGGGACAGTCTTAATTCACCCCTCCACTTT.

This clone was seen at least ten times. The genes are TRBV7-9 and TRBJ1-1; D is perhaps TRBD1 (5 bases). Germline V gives CDR1 SEHNR, CDR2 FQNEAQ (reference sequence). The CDR3 is 15 amino acids. V lost 5 bases, J lost 1 base, and 14 bases lay in between. The CDR3 bases are TGTGCCAGCAGCCTCTCCGGGGCAGGGAACACTGAAGCTTTCTTT. Protein: CASSLSGAGNTEAFF. The whole variable domain, remainder taken from reference TRBV7-9 and TRBJ1-1, is DTGVSQNPRHKITKRGQNVTFRCDPISEHNRLYWYRQTLGQGPEFLTYFQNEAQLEKSRLLSDRFSAERPKGSFSTLEIQRTEQGDSAMYLCASSLSGAGNTEAFFGQGTRLTVV.

This clone was counted ten times or more. This chain links TRBV20-1 with TRBJ1-1, with 9 bases identical to TRBD1. Germline values: CDR1 DFQATT, CDR2 SNEGSKA (reference sequence). This CDR3 is built from 15 residues. V lost 0 bases and J lost 5; bases outside the gene matches: 7. CDR3 nucleotides: TGCAGTGCTAGAGATCCGGGACAGGGTGGAACTGAAGCTTTCTTT. Translation gives CSARDPGQGGTEAFF.

In regard to this clone: This is likely a read error, given that the CDR3 carries no conserved phenylalanine or tryptophan at its end. V usage is TRBV6-2 or TRBV6-3 and J usage is TRBJ1-5; 7 bases map to TRBD1. The CDR3 is 15 residues long. Germline V gene sequence: CDR1 MNHEY, CDR2 SVGEGT. This CDR3 reads CASNKQGRSNQHQHL. The CDR3 DNA sequence: TGTGCCAGCAACAAACAGGGGAGGAGCAATCAGCACCAGCATCTT.

This clone has ten or more counts. This chain links TRBV20-1 with TRBJ2-7; 8 bases are a match to TRBD2. Germline V gene sequence: CDR1 DFQATT, CDR2 SNEGSKA (reference sequence). This CDR3 has 14 residues. Germline trimming cut 0 bases from V and 5 bases from J; bases unmatched to any gene: 6. The CDR3 bases are TGCAGTGCTAGAGATGAGCGGGAGCTCCACGAGCAGTACTTC. Protein sequence: CSARDERELHEQYF.

This clone was observed many times. This sequence joins TRBV14 and TRBJ2-5, with 10 positions matching TRBD2. Germline loops: CDR1 SGHDN, CDR2 FVKESK. V lost 4 bases and J lost 5; bases outside the gene matches: 10. This CDR3 spans 16 amino acids. CDR3 region: CASSPGTSAFSETQYF. The DNA for the CDR3 is TGTGCCAGCAGCCCCGGGACTAGCGCCTTTTCGGAGACCCAGTACTTC.

This clone has at least ten counts. The chain uses TRBV11-2 and TRBJ2-2; 8 nucleotides align to TRBD2. With 7 bases clipped from V and 4 bases from J, the junction kept 11 bases outside the gene matches. The germline V gene encodes CDR1 SGHAT and CDR2 FQNNGV. CDR3 length: 16 residues. CDR3 DNA sequence: TGTGCCAGCAATCACGGGGGGGCTAGCGTCACCGGGGAGCTGTTTTTT. It codes for CASNHGGASVTGELFF.

By share of the sample, this clone is medium-sized. The chain uses TRBV28 and TRBJ2-7, with D possibly matching TRBD2 (5 bases). CDR1 MDHEN and CDR2 SYDVKM come from the germline V gene. V was pared by 10 bases and J by 2 bases, with 6 bases between. CDR3 length: 10 amino acids. Written as DNA, the CDR3 is TGTGCCACCGGGGCCTACGAGCAGTACTTC. Encoded protein: CATGAYEQYF.

The chain uses TRBV19 and TRBJ2-7, with 7 bases fitting TRBD2. The CDR3 spans 13 residues. With 3 bases clipped from V and 11 bases from J, the junction kept 10 bases outside the gene matches. The germline CDR1 and CDR2 sequences are LNHDA and SQIVND (reference sequence). The CDR3 DNA sequence: TGTGCCAGTAGTATCTCCTGGGACTACAAAGAGTACGTC. Translation: CASSISWDYKEYV.

In regard to this clone: An end of the junction does not agree with germline; a read error may underlie this. CDR3 bases: TGCGCCAGCAGCTTTACAGGGCGCCACAATGATCAGTTCTTC. Translated: CASSFTGRHNDQFF. The V call is TRBV5-1, the J call TRBJ2-1, with a tentative D call TRBD1 (6 bases). The CDR3 sequence is 14 residues long. CDR1 SGHRS and CDR2 YFSETQ come from the germline V gene.

This clone is medium-sized in the sample. The rearrangement links TRBV28 to TRBJ2-7; D assignment may be TRBD1 or TRBD2 (5 bases each). V shed 5 bases and J shed 6 bases, with 14 bases lying between them. The germline V gene has CDR1 MDHEN and CDR2 SYDVKM. CDR3 length: 13 amino acids. This CDR3 reads CASSISGATEQYF. The CDR3, as DNA: TGTGCCAGCAGTATTTCCGGGGCGACCGAGCAGTACTTC.